This T cell receptor beta chain was found in a study of human T cells and chemical hapten exposure. Time point described: patch test 1, 2 weeks after DPC sensitization. As to treatment: therapeutic diphenylcyclopropenone sensitization with weekly scalp DPC. TCRdb reprocessed the RACE reads with MiXCR, giving one entry per CDR3 protein. The sample lists 150,000 to 200,000 distinct CDR3 sequences, roughly 15% occurring once. V was pared by 10 bases and J by 3 bases, with 15 bases between. Germline lookup yields CDR1 SGHTA and CDR2 FQGNSA. CDR3 length equals 13 residues. The chain links TRBV7-2 to TRBJ1-2, with D possibly matching TRBD1 (5 bases). Specimen: whole blood, collected in connection with sensitization to the hapten diphenylcyclopropenone (DPC). This TCR derives from a woman in her 30s with alopecia areata. Some clones in this sample may be carry-over from other donors' samples. CDR3 coding DNA: TGTGCCACCACGGGGACTCTCTACTATGGCTACACCTTC. It encodes CATTGTLYYGYTF.